The sequence of this T cell receptor beta chain was determined in a study of cytomegalovirus exposure and HLA in healthy donors. Study-wide background: Unique TCRs from HLA-typed donors, 80 million to 90 million of them, were held in an early data release.

Losses at the gene ends were 6 bases for V and 7 bases for J; bases not matched to a gene: 15. Germline CDR1 reads SNHLY; CDR2 reads FYNNEI. The CDR3 spans 15 residues. The PCR had 60 Vbeta and 13 Jbeta primers. TCRdb keeps only in-frame clones here, not all; method: immunoSEQ multiplex PCR. The sample yields around 130,000 clones, about 76% seen once. The specimen sequenced was PBMCs. The gene calls are TRBV2 and TRBJ2-7; 7 nucleotides align to TRBD2. The TCR originated in a woman in her 40s in good health and CMV-seronegative. Here the CDR3 reads CASSAKSSGGGEQYF. The DNA of the CDR3 is TGTGCCAGCAGCGCGAAGTCTAGCGGCGGGGGAGAGCAGTACTTC.